This is a list of T cell receptor beta chains from one sample in a study of blood T cell repertoires in COVID-19. Libraries were prepared by immunoSEQ multiplex PCR; TCRdb keeps only in-frame clonotypes and omits some of them. The table shows roughly 230,000 clones, with 75% to 85% occurring only once. Sequenced: peripheral blood. Receptors were obtained from a human donor in a cohort sampled during active COVID-19. The conserved cysteine and the conserved F or W are not part of the CDR3 here. The size entry is marked missing in some rows and otherwise reads once, few, many or a size class.

few TRBJ2-5 TRBV5-1 ASSSGAGRATETQY
- TRBJ2-1 TRBV7-9 ASRTTGSLDNEQF
- TRBJ2-1 TRBV18 ASSPGYPGNWGNEQF
- TRBJ2-2 TRBV5-4 ASGSRTVKTGELF
many TRBJ2-2 TRBV6-6 ASSGSSGRAFTGELF
- TRBJ2-3 TRBV29-1 APRLGGDTQY
many TRBJ1-5 TRBV5-4 ATRPSGNSNQPQH
- TRBJ2-1 TRBV28 ASIFLGGRANEQF
- TRBJ2-5 TRBV28 ASSPGGAAETQY
- TRBJ1-4 TRBV27 TSATGNRSPNEKLF
- TRBJ2-3 TRBV6-5 ASSRASGTDTQY
- TRBJ2-1 TRBV27 ASSLPQREVTNEQF
- TRBJ2-3 TRBV11-3 ASSLGQGEDTQY
few TRBJ1-4 TRBV19 ASSIDRGREKLF
- TRBJ2-5 TRBV3-1/TRBV3-2 ASSQSYVLETQY
once TRBJ1-2 TRBV3-1/TRBV3-2 ASSQDGASSYGYT
few TRBJ1-3 TRBV11-3 ASSLRRTGYSGNTIY
once TRBJ2-1 TRBV6-5 ASSSAGVSYNEQF
- TRBJ1-4 TRBV28 ASSPTSGTGGEKLF
- TRBJ1-1 TRBV5-6 ASSTGTLNTEAF
- TRBJ1-2 TRBV4-1 ASSGGSRELWGYT
once TRBJ2-7 TRBV7-9 ASSLVVGGGSYEQY
once TRBJ1-1 TRBV28 ASSSRTGRNTEAF
- TRBJ1-2 TRBV6-2/TRBV6-3 ASSRAGVGYT
- TRBJ1-3 TRBV10-3 AITREGNTIY
- TRBJ1-2 TRBV6-1 ASSDSNGYT
- TRBJ2-5 TRBV5-1 ASSLQGTQETQY
- TRBJ1-1 TRBV7-9 ASSYRGNTEAF
- TRBJ2-1 TRBV7-3 ASRSTASSYNEQF
- TRBJ2-1 TRBV9 ASSQTSGLPNEQF
- TRBJ1-3 TRBV19 ASSIQGFSGNTIY
- TRBJ2-2 TRBV1 TSSQGAGGELF
few TRBJ1-1 TRBV7-8 ASRQDGGQGTEAF
- TRBJ1-2 TRBV12-3/TRBV12-4 ASSSTGQTGYT
- TRBJ2-7 TRBV10-2 ASSSGTGNHEQY
- TRBJ2-2 TRBV9 ASSLRQGTGELF
once TRBJ1-1 TRBV19 ASEGQGGFIPAF
- TRBJ2-3 TRBV11-1 ASTVAGGADTQY
- TRBJ2-7 TRBV30 AWSGRRALQY
- TRBJ2-1 TRBV12-5 ASAHSGFNNEQF
- TRBJ2-1 TRBV19 ASSQVARGTYNEQF
- TRBJ2-1 TRBV10-3 AISGLDNEQF
- TRBJ2-7 TRBV5-5 ASSLTTYEQY
- TRBJ1-4 TRBV18 ASSPFFGSTNEKLF
- TRBJ2-5 TRBV7-9 ASSSGLAGRMGETQY
- TRBJ2-3 TRBV19 ASSDQGGSSTDTQY
- TRBJ1-6 TRBV2 ASSGLQGIVNNSPLH
- TRBJ2-7 TRBV4-1 ASSQRAGGEGGYEQY
- TRBJ2-2 TRBV29-1 SVPASSGTNTGELF
- TRBJ2-3 TRBV18 ASSPPVVSDTQY
- TRBJ1-1 TRBV12-5 ASGLWLTIGTEAF
- TRBJ2-1 TRBV7-9 ASSFVLNEQF